These T cell receptor beta chains were read from a single sample in a study of identical twins. TCRdb re-derived calls from the 5' RACE reads in MiXCR, one entry per CDR3 protein. The sample gives 260,000 or so distinct CDR3 sequences, 6% to 8.5% of which show up once; under 6% is in the top ten. A further study also used this sample, focusing on yellow fever vaccine responses in identical twins.

The material sequenced was CD8+ T cells sorted from blood. The receptors come from a woman younger than 30 in good health. Each CDR3 is given with its conserved first and last residue. Each record gives: J gene, clone size, D gene, V gene, CDR3 DNA, CDR3 protein. D genes are given only for firm matches. Only part of the rows carry a size: once, few, many, or a class if the clone is expanded.

J: TRBJ1-5
size: few
D: -
V: TRBV6-5
DNA: TGTGCCAGCAGTTACTCGGGGTTCGGGGAGCCCCAGCATTTT
CDR3: CASSYSGFGEPQHF

J: TRBJ2-1
size: many
D: TRBD2
V: TRBV6-1
DNA: TGTGCCAGCAGACTAGCGGGAGCCTACAATGAGCAGTTCTTC
CDR3: CASRLAGAYNEQFF

J: TRBJ2-1
size: many
D: -
V: TRBV15
DNA: TGTGCCACCAGCAGGACAGGAATACCCTACAATGAGCAGTTCTTC
CDR3: CATSRTGIPYNEQFF

J: TRBJ2-1
size: many
D: TRBD2
V: TRBV2
DNA: TGTGCCAGCAGTGAATTGGGGGGACTAGCAGGGGACAATGAGCAGTTCTTC
CDR3: CASSELGGLAGDNEQFF

J: TRBJ1-1
size: few
D: -
V: TRBV2
DNA: TGTGCCAGCCCCGGAGGGAGAACTGAAGCTTTCTTT
CDR3: CASPGGRTEAFF

J: TRBJ2-5
size: many
D: -
V: TRBV5-5
DNA: TGTGCCAGCAGCTTGGTTTTTCCCGGGAGTGAGGAAGAGACCCAGTACTTC
CDR3: CASSLVFPGSEEETQYF

J: TRBJ2-7
size: many
D: -
V: TRBV25-1
DNA: TGTGCCAGCAGGGGTAGCGGCTATAATTACGAGCAGTACTTC
CDR3: CASRGSGYNYEQYF

J: TRBJ2-1
size: many
D: -
V: TRBV12-3/TRBV12-4
DNA: TGTGCCAGCAGTCTCGGCGCCAATGAGCAGTTCTTC
CDR3: CASSLGANEQFF

J: TRBJ2-2
size: few
D: -
V: TRBV2
DNA: TGTGCCAGCAGTGAAGGGGGGGGCCTTAACACCGGGGAGCTGTTTTTT
CDR3: CASSEGGGLNTGELFF

J: TRBJ2-2
size: -
D: TRBD1
V: TRBV12-3/TRBV12-4
DNA: TGTGCCAGCAGTTTAACGGGACAGCCCACCACCGGGGAGCTGTTTTTT
CDR3: CASSLTGQPTTGELFF

J: TRBJ2-2
size: -
D: TRBD2
V: TRBV12-3/TRBV12-4
DNA: TGTGCCTGCAGTTTCGGTAGCGGGAGGTCCCCGAACACCGGGGAGCTGTTTTTT
CDR3: CACSFGSGRSPNTGELFF

J: TRBJ2-3
size: many
D: -
V: TRBV12-3/TRBV12-4
DNA: TGTGCCAGCAGTTTTTTAACGGGGGCAGATACGCAGTATTTT
CDR3: CASSFLTGADTQYF

J: TRBJ2-1
size: many
D: -
V: TRBV7-6
DNA: TGTGCCAGCAGCTTAGTAGCGGCAGAAAGCTCCTACAATGAGCAGTTCTTC
CDR3: CASSLVAAESSYNEQFF